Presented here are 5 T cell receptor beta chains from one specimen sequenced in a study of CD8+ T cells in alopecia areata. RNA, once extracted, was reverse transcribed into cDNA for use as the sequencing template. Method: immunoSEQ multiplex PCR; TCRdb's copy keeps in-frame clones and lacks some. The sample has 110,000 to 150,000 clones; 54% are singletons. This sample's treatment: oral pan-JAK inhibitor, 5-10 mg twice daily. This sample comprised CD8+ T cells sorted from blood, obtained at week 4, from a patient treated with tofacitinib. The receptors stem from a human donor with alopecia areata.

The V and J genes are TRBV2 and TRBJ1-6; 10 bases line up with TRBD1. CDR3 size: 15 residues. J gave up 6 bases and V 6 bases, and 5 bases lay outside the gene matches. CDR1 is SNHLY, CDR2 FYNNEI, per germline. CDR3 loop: CASSAGTGANSPLHF. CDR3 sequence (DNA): TGTGCCAGCAGCGCCGGGACAGGGGCTAATTCACCCCTCCACTTT. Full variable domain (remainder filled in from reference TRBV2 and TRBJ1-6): EPEVTQTPSHQVTQMGQEVILRCVPISNHLYFYWYRQILGQKVEFLVSFYNNEISEKSEIFDDQFSVERPDGSNFTLKIRSTKLEDSAMYFCASSAGTGANSPLHFGNGTRLTVT.

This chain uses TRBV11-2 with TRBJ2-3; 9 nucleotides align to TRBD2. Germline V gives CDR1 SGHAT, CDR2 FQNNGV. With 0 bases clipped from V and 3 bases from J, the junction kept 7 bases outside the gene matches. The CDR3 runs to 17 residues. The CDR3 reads CASSLDTSGLETDTQYF. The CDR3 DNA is TGTGCCAGCAGCTTAGATACTAGCGGGCTAGAAACAGATACGCAGTATTTT.

The CDR3 region has the DNA TGCAGCGTCGTGCGGCCCCAGCATTTT. Protein sequence: CSVVRPQHF. The chain combines TRBV29-1 with TRBJ1-5; D gene ambiguous. Germline CDR1 is SQVTM and CDR2 is ANQGSEA. The V end lost 6 bases, the J end lost 9 bases, and 6 bases lay between the germline ends. This CDR3 spans 9 amino acids.

The CDR3 protein is CAWGFNSGNEQFF. CDR3 nucleotides: TGTGCCTGGGGATTCAATAGCGGTAATGAGCAGTTCTTC. V usage is TRBV30 and J usage is TRBJ2-1; D possibly corresponds to TRBD2 (6 bases). Germline V gene sequence: CDR1 GTSNPN, CDR2 SVGIG (reference sequence). V was shortened by 5 bases and J by 7 bases, with 15 bases between the two germline ends. This CDR3 contains 13 residues. Full variable domain (rest looked up from reference TRBV30 and TRBJ2-1): SQTIHQWPATLVQPVGSPLSLECTVEGTSNPNLYWYRQAAGRGLQLLFYSVGIGQISSEVPQNLSASRPQDRQFILSSKKLLLSDSGFYLCAWGFNSGNEQFFGPGTRLTVL.

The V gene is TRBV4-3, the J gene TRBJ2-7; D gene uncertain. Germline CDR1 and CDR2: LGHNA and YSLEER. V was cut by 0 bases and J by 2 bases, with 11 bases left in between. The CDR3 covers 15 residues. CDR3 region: CASSQDKLGTYEQYF. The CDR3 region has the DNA TGCGCCAGCAGCCAAGATAAACTCGGTACCTACGAGCAGTACTTC.